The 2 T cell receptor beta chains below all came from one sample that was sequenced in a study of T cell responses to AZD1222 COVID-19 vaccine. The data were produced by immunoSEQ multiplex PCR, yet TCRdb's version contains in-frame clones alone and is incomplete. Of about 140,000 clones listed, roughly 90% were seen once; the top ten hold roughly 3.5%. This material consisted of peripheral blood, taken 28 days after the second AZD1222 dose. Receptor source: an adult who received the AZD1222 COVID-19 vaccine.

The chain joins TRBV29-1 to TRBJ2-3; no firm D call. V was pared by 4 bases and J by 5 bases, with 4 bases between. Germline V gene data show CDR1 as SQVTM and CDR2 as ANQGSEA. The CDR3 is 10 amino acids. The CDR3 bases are TGCAGCGTTGGACAAGATACGCAGTATTTT. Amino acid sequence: CSVGQDTQYF.

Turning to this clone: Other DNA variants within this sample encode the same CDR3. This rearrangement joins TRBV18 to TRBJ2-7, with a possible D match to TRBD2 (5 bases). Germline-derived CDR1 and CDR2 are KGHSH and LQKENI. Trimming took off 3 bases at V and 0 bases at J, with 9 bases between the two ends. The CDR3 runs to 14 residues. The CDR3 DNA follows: TGTGCCAGCTCACCGGGAGTGAACTCCTACGAGCAGTACTTC. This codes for CASSPGVNSYEQYF.